This entry features one T cell receptor (beta chain) sequence. Antigen unknown. Clones were sequenced by immunoSEQ multiplex PCR, and TCRdb holds only the in-frame ones, with some missing. The sample lists about 120,000 clones, roughly 95% occurring once. The CDR3 totals 13 residues. The germline gives CDR1 SNHLY, CDR2 FYNNEI. The germline V and J ends were trimmed by 6 bases and 3 bases, with 12 bases remaining between them. The data derive from a study of cytomegalovirus exposure and HLA in healthy donors. Across the study: Per a later analysis, the 666 first-cohort and under 150 validation repertoires shared one platform. Study results and limitations: Reported performance of the classifier showed diagnosis of cytomegalovirus status with high specificity and sensitivity. CMV antigen specificity of a few CMV-associated chains was confirmed in vitro.

The study drew the donors from its approximately 110-subject validation cohort, separate from the approximately 700-subject first cohort. The sample taken for sequencing was PBMCs. The receptor comes from a young man in good health and CMV-seronegative. The V and J genes are TRBV2 and TRBJ2-7; D is perhaps TRBD2 (6 bases). CDR3 in DNA: TGTGCCAGCAGGGGGACTTCACTCTACGAGCAGTACTTC. Translated, it gives CASRGTSLYEQYF.